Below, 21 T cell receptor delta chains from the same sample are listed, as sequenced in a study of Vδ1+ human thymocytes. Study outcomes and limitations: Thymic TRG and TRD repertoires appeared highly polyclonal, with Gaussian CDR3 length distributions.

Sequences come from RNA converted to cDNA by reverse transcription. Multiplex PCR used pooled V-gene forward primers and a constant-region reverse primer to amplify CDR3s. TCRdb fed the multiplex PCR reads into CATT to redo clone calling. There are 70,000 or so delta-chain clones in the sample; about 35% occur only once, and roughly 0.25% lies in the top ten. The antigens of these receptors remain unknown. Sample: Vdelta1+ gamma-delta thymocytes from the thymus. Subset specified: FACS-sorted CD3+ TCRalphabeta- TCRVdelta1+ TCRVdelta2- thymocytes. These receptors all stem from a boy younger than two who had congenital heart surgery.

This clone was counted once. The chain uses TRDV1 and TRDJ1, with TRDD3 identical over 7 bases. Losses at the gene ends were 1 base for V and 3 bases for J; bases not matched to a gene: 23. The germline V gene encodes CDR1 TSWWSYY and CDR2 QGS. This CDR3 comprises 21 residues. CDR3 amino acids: CALGEPSSLRTWGYVSDKLIF. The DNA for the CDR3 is TGTGCTCTTGGGGAACCTTCTAGCCTCCGGACCTGGGGATATGTATCCGATAAACTCATCTTT.

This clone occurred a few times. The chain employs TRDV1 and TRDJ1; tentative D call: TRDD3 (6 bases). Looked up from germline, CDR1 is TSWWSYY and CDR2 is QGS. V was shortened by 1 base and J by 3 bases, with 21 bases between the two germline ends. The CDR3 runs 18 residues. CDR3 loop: CALGERGITLRGADKLIF. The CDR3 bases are TGTGCTCTTGGGGAACGAGGGATAACCCTGAGGGGGGCCGATAAACTCATCTTT.

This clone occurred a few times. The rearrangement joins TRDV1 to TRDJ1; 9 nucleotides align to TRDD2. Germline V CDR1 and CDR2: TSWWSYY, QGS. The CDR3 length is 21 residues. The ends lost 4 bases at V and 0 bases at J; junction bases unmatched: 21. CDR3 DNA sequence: TGTGCTCTTGGGGGGGCCTTCCTACGAAGTGGGGATCGGACGTACACCGATAAACTCATCTTT. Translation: CALGGAFLRSGDRTYTDKLIF.

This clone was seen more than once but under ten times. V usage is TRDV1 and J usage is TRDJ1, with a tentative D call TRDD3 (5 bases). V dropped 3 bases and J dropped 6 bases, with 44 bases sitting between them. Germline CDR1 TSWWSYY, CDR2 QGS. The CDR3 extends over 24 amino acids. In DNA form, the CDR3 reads TGTGCTCTTGGGGACCGCCGGAGCAGGCCCCGGATAGGAGAAGGGGTTTTTTGCCGATATAAACTCATCTTT. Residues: CALGDRRSRPRIGEGVFCRYKLIF.

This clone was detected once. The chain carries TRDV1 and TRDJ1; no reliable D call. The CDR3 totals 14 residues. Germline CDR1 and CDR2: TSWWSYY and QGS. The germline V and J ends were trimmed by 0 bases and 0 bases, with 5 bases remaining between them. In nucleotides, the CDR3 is TGTGCTCTTGGGGAACTAGTTGACACCGATAAACTCATCTTT. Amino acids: CALGELVDTDKLIF.

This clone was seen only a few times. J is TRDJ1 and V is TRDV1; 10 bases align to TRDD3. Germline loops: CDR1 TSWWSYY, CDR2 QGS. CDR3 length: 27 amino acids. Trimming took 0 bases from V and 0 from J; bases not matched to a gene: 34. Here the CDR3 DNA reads TGTGCTCTTGGGGAACTAGAGAACGGGCTTCCCGCGTACTGGGGGATCAACCCCCCAAGGTACACCGATAAACTCATCTTT. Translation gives CALGELENGLPAYWGINPPRYTDKLIF.

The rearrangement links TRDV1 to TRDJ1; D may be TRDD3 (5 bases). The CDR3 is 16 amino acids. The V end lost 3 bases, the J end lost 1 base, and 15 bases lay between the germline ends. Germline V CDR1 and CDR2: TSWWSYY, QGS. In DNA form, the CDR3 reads TGTGCTCTTGGGGATCCGACCGGGGGTCTCACCGATAAACTCATCTTT. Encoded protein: CALGDPTGGLTDKLIF.

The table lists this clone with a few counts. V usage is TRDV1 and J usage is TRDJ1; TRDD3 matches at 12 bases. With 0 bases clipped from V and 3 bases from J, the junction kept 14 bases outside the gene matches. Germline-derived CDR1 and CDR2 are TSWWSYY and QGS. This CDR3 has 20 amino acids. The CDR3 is CALGELYWGIPPWWADKLIF. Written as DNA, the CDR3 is TGTGCTCTTGGGGAACTCTACTGGGGGATACCTCCCTGGTGGGCCGATAAACTCATCTTT.

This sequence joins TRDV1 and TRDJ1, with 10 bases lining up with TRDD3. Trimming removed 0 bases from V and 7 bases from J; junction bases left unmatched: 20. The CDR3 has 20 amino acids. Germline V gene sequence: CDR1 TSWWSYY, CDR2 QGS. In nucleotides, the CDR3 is TGTGCTCTTGGGGAACTCGGCGACTCCCCTGGGGGATATTACTTGGCTAAACTCATCTTT. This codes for CALGELGDSPGGYYLAKLIF.

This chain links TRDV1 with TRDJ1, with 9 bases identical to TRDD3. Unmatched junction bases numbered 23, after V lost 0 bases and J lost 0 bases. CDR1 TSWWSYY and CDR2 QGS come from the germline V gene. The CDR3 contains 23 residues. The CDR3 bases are TGTGCTCTTGGGGAACTTGCCGATCTCTGGGGGATCCTACTAGGCATGGACACCGATAAACTCATCTTT. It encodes CALGELADLWGILLGMDTDKLIF.

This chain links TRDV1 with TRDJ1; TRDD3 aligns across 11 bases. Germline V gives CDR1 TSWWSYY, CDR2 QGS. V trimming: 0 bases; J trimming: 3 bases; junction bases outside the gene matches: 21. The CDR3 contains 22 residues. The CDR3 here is CALGELVLPSYVLGDRSDKLIF. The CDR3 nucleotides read TGTGCTCTTGGGGAACTGGTCCTACCGTCATATGTACTGGGGGATAGGTCCGATAAACTCATCTTT.

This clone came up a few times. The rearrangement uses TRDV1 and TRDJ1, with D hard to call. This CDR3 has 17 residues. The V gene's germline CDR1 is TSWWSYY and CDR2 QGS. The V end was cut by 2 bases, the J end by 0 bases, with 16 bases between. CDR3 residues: CALGEGPSIPYTDKLIF. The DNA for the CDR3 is TGTGCTCTTGGGGAAGGCCCCTCCATCCCGTACACCGATAAACTCATCTTT.

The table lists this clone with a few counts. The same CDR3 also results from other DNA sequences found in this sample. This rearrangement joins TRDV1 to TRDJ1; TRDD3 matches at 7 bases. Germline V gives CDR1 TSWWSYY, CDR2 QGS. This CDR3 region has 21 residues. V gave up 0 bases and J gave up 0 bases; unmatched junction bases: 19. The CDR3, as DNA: TGTGCTCTTGGGGAACTAACCCCCGTACTGGGGATGGGCCTGTACACCGATAAACTCATCTTT. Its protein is CALGELTPVLGMGLYTDKLIF.

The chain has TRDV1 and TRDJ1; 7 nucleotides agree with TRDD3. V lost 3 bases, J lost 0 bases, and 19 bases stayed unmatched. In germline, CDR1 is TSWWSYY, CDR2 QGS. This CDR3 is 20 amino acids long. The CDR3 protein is CALGDGAGEGGGRYTDKLIF. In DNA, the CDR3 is TGTGCTCTTGGGGACGGGGCCGGAGAAGGTGGGGGACGGTACACCGATAAACTCATCTTT.

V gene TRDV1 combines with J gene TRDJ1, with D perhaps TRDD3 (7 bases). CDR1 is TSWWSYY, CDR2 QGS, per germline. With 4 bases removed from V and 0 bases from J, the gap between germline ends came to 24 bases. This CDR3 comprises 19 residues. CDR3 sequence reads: CALGGSYIKYWGNTDKLIF. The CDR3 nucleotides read TGTGCTCTTGGGGGATCCTACATCAAGTACTGGGGAAACACCGATAAACTCATCTTT.

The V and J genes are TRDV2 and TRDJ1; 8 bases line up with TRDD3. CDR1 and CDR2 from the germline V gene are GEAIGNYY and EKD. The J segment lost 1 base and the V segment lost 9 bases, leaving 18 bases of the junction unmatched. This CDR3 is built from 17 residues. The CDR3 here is CATAGPVLGEATDKLIF. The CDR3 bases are TGTGCCACCGCGGGCCCAGTCCTGGGGGAGGCCACCGATAAACTCATCTTT.

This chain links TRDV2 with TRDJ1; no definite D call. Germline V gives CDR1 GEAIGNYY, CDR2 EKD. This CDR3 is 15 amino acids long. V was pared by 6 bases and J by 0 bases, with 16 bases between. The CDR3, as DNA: TGTGCCTGTCCCCCCCTCGTACTGTACACCGATAAACTCATCTTT. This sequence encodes CACPPLVLYTDKLIF.

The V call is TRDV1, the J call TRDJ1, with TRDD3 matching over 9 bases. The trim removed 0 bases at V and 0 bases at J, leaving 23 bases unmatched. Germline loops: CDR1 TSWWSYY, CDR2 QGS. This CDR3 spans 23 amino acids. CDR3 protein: CALGELPFLGRGGIPLYTDKLIF. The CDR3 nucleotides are TGTGCTCTTGGGGAACTTCCCTTCCTTGGCCGCGGGGGGATACCCCTGTACACCGATAAACTCATCTTT.

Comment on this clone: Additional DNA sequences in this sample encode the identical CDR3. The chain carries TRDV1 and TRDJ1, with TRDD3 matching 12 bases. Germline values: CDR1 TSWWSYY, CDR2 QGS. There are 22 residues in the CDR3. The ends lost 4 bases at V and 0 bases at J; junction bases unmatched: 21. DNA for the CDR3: TGTGCTCTTGGGGCATCCACAGCTTTGTGTACTGGGGGATACCCGTACACCGATAAACTCATCTTT. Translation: CALGASTALCTGGYPYTDKLIF.

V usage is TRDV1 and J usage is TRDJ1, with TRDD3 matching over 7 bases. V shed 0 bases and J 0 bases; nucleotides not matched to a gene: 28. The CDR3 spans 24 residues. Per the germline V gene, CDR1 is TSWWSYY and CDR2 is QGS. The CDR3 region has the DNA TGTGCTCTTGGGGAACTCTCCCCTCTCCCCACTGGGGATCCCGAGGGCCCCTACACCGATAAACTCATCTTT. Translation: CALGELSPLPTGDPEGPYTDKLIF.

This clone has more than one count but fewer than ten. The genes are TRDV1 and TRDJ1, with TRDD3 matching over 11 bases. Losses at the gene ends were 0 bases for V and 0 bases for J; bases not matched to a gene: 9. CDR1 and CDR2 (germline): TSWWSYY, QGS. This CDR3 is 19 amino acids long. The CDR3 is CALGELVWGIREDTDKLIF. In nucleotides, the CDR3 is TGTGCTCTTGGGGAACTAGTTTGGGGGATACGGGAGGACACCGATAAACTCATCTTT.